The 27 T cell receptor beta chains given below trace back to one sample, sequenced in a study of shared T cell receptors in the human thymus. TCRdb's copy holds only in-frame clones and misses some; the assay was immunoSEQ multiplex PCR. The sample consists of 500,000 to 550,000 clones, 78% of them appearing once. This same sample was also taken into another study, of human thymus T cells.

Sequencing was performed on thymocytes. The source is a boy in the first two years of life with a congenital heart defect.

J is TRBJ1-2 and V is TRBV12-5; no firm D call. The V end lost 4 bases, the J end lost 2 bases, and 11 bases lay between the germline ends. This CDR3 is 14 amino acids long. Germline-derived CDR1 and CDR2 are LGHNT and FRNRAP. Here the CDR3 reads CASGCHYLNYGYTF. The CDR3 nucleotides are TGTGCTAGTGGTTGTCACTACCTGAACTATGGCTACACCTTC.

The rearrangement joins TRBV15 to TRBJ2-1; TRBD2 agrees at 7 bases. V lost 0 bases and J lost 6; bases outside the gene matches: 5. Germline V CDR1 and CDR2: LNHNV, YYDKDF (reference sequence). The CDR3 consists of 15 residues. The CDR3 DNA reads TGTGCCACCAGCAGAGACCGAGCGGGACCCAATGAGCAGTTCTTC. Translated: CATSRDRAGPNEQFF.

The chain carries TRBV15 and TRBJ2-2; 11 bases line up with TRBD1. Germline trimming cut 0 bases from V and 6 bases from J; bases unmatched to any gene: 6. The length of the CDR3 is 17 residues. The germline V gene encodes CDR1 LNHNV and CDR2 YYDKDF (reference sequence). CDR3 bases: TGTGCCACCAGCAGAGATCTCGGGACAGGGGGTGCCGGGGAGCTGTTTTTT. Encoded protein: CATSRDLGTGGAGELFF.

V gene TRBV27 combines with J gene TRBJ1-5; 12 bases match TRBD1. Germline values: CDR1 MNHEY, CDR2 SMNVEV (reference sequence). The V segment lost 2 bases and the J segment 4 bases; nucleotides outside the gene matches: 3. The CDR3 has 16 residues. CDR3 DNA: TGTGCCAGCAGTTTAGGGACAGGGGGCAGGAATCAGCCCCAGCATTTT. Protein product: CASSLGTGGRNQPQHF.

V gene TRBV21-1 combines with J gene TRBJ2-7; TRBD1, as called in the table, went unchecked against the DNA. TRBV21-1 is a known pseudogene. CDR3 length equals 15 residues. In DNA, the CDR3 is TGTGCCAGCAGCAGCCGGACAGCAAAGACCCTCGAGCAGTACTTC. Protein product: CASSSRTAKTLEQYF.

This chain links TRBV28 with TRBJ2-7; D call uncertain. The V end was cut by 1 base, the J end by 2 bases, with 15 bases between. This CDR3 is built from 16 residues. In germline, CDR1 is MDHEN, CDR2 SYDVKM. This chain's CDR3 is CASSLSHLAGPYEQYF. The CDR3 nucleotides read TGTGCCAGCAGTTTATCCCATCTGGCAGGCCCCTACGAGCAGTACTTC.

The V and J genes are TRBV4-2 and TRBJ2-7; perhaps TRBD2 as D (6 bases). In germline, CDR1 is LGHNA, CDR2 YNFKEQ. CDR3 length: 16 amino acids. Trimming cost V 0 bases and J 5 bases, with 17 bases left between them. The CDR3 protein is CASSQDRGLFNNEQYF. The CDR3 DNA sequence: TGTGCCAGCAGCCAAGACCGGGGGTTGTTCAACAACGAGCAGTACTTC.

The gene calls are TRBV28 and TRBJ2-7; 14 nucleotides agree with TRBD2. V was clipped by 6 bases and J by 2 bases; unmatched bases: 6. The CDR3 is made up of 16 amino acids. Germline values: CDR1 MDHEN, CDR2 SYDVKM. CDR3 loop: CASRNRLAGGPYEQYF. DNA for the CDR3: TGTGCCAGCAGAAATAGACTAGCGGGAGGGCCCTACGAGCAGTACTTC.

The rearrangement uses TRBV5-4 and TRBJ2-7; a possible D gene is TRBD1 (6 bases). CDR3 length: 14 residues. Germline V gives CDR1 SGHNT, CDR2 YYREEE (reference sequence). V gave up 0 bases and J gave up 3 bases, with 10 bases separating them. CDR3 sequence: CASSLGDKNYEQYF. CDR3 bases: TGTGCCAGCAGCTTGGGGGACAAGAACTACGAGCAGTACTTC.

This clone was observed once. The CDR3 bases are TGTGCCAGCAGTTTACAGCCGGGACTAGCGGGGAATTACAATGAGCAGTTCTTC. It codes for CASSLQPGLAGNYNEQFF. V and J are TRBV28 and TRBJ2-1; 13 nucleotides align to TRBD2. Trimming at V came to 2 bases and at J to 4 bases, leaving 8 bases not matched to a gene. CDR3 length: 18 amino acids. Looked up from germline, CDR1 is MDHEN and CDR2 is SYDVKM.

CDR3 region: CASSLPGRDYGYTF. CDR3 bases: TGTGCCAGCAGCCTGCCGGGGAGGGACTATGGCTACACCTTC. This rearrangement joins TRBV14 to TRBJ1-2, with D unclear. The CDR3 runs to 14 residues. The ends were cut back, 4 bases at V and 3 bases at J, with 12 bases in the middle. Germline V gives CDR1 SGHDN, CDR2 FVKESK.

In its sample, this clone was seen once. This chain joins TRBV6-6 and TRBJ2-1; TRBD2 matches at 7 bases. The germline gives CDR1 MNHNY, CDR2 SVGAGI (reference sequence). Unmatched junction bases numbered 7, after V lost 2 bases and J lost 6 bases. CDR3 length equals 15 residues. The CDR3 DNA follows: TGTGCCAGCAGTTACCCCCGGGAGGCGGGCAATGAGCAGTTCTTC. The encoded protein is CASSYPREAGNEQFF.

This sequence joins TRBV4-3 and TRBJ2-5; perhaps TRBD2 as D (6 bases). The germline V gene has CDR1 LGHNA and CDR2 YSLEER. This CDR3 is built from 16 residues. Trimming took 0 bases from V and 0 from J, leaving 11 bases between them. The CDR3 protein is CASSQEIRTNQETQYF. The CDR3 bases are TGCGCCAGCAGCCAAGAAATCCGGACTAACCAAGAGACCCAGTACTTC.

This chain uses TRBV27 with TRBJ2-7; TRBD2 agrees at 12 bases. CDR1 is MNHEY, CDR2 SMNVEV, per germline (reference sequence). The CDR3 loop spans 17 amino acids. V was clipped by 3 bases and J by 4 bases; unmatched bases: 10. CDR3 region: CASSLRLAGGPGYEQYF. CDR3 sequence (DNA): TGTGCCAGCAGTTTGAGGCTAGCGGGAGGGCCAGGGTACGAGCAGTACTTC.

The chain joins TRBV2 to TRBJ2-5; 8 bases match TRBD2. This CDR3 is built from 15 residues. Trimming removed 8 bases from V and 4 bases from J; junction bases left unmatched: 12. Germline assignment: CDR1 SNHLY and CDR2 FYNNEI. As DNA, the CDR3 is TGTGCCAGCCCTCGGGGGGGAGTAGGAGTAGAGACCCAGTACTTC. Protein: CASPRGGVGVETQYF.

This chain connects TRBV5-1 to TRBJ2-1, with 12 bases matching TRBD2. This CDR3 contains 19 residues. V lost 0 bases and J lost 0; bases outside the gene matches: 7. Germline CDR1 reads SGHRS; CDR2 reads YFSETQ. CDR3 bases: TGCGCCAGCAGCTTGGCCTATACTAGCGGGAGGAGCTCCTACAATGAGCAGTTCTTC. Translated, it gives CASSLAYTSGRSSYNEQFF.

The V and J genes are TRBV5-4 and TRBJ2-3; TRBD2 matches 11 bases. With 0 bases clipped from V and 2 bases from J, the junction kept 5 bases outside the gene matches. This CDR3 spans 17 amino acids. CDR1 and CDR2 from the germline V gene are SGHNT and YYREEE (reference sequence). CDR3 in DNA: TGTGCCAGCAGCTTGGCCGAGACTAGCGGGGACACAGATACGCAGTATTTT. This encodes CASSLAETSGDTDTQYF.

The CDR3 DNA sequence: TGTGCCAGCAGCGCAGCGGGAGACCACAATGAGCAGTTCTTC. Protein: CASSAAGDHNEQFF. The chain has TRBV5-4 and TRBJ2-1; 8 bases are shared with TRBD2. The CDR3 is made up of 14 amino acids. Germline CDR1 reads SGHNT; CDR2 reads YYREEE (reference sequence). V shed 4 bases and J 5 bases; nucleotides not matched to a gene: 5.

This clone has more than one count but fewer than ten. The chain combines TRBV5-5 with TRBJ1-4; 7 nucleotides align to TRBD1. Germline V gives CDR1 SGHKS, CDR2 YYEKEE (reference sequence). Trimming took 1 base from V and 4 from J; bases not matched to a gene: 4. This CDR3 spans 15 amino acids. CDR3 region: CASSLYGTVNEKLFF. The CDR3 nucleotides are TGTGCCAGCAGCTTGTACGGGACAGTTAATGAAAAACTGTTTTTT.

This chain links TRBV30 with TRBJ1-2; 8 bases fit TRBD1. The trim removed 5 bases at V and 8 bases at J, leaving 10 bases unmatched. Germline assignment: CDR1 GTSNPN and CDR2 SVGIG (reference sequence). The CDR3 has 13 amino acids. DNA for the CDR3: TGTGCCTGGGTGCGGGAGACAGGGGCCGGCTACACCTTC. Its translation is CAWVRETGAGYTF.

The CDR3 sequence is CASSLQREEVNEQFF. In nucleotides, the CDR3 is TGTGCCAGCAGCTTGCAGCGGGAAGAAGTCAATGAGCAGTTCTTC. V and J are TRBV5-6 and TRBJ2-1; 7 bases match TRBD2. This CDR3 comprises 15 residues. Looked up from germline, CDR1 is SGHDT and CDR2 is YYEEEE. Losses at the gene ends were 1 base for V and 6 bases for J; bases not matched to a gene: 7.

The rearrangement joins TRBV11-1 to TRBJ2-5, with no clear D. The V end was cut by 1 base, the J end by 1 base, with 13 bases between. This CDR3 spans 16 amino acids. Germline CDR1 reads SGHAT; CDR2 reads FQDESV (reference sequence). CDR3 amino acids: CASSLVSSSGQETQYF. The CDR3 DNA sequence: TGTGCCAGCAGCTTAGTTAGTAGCTCGGGCCAAGAGACCCAGTACTTC.

The V and J genes are TRBV6-5 and TRBJ1-1; 8 nucleotides match TRBD1. V shed 1 base and J 3 bases; nucleotides not matched to a gene: 4. Germline V gene lookup returns CDR1 MNHEY and CDR2 SVGAGI. The CDR3 runs to 15 residues. CDR3 loop: CASSYFGGQDTEAFF. In DNA form, the CDR3 reads TGTGCCAGCAGTTACTTTGGGGGACAGGACACTGAAGCTTTCTTT.

The J gene is TRBJ1-3, the V gene TRBV13; D is possibly TRBD1 (6 bases). CDR3 length: 14 residues. Germline V gives CDR1 PRHDT, CDR2 FYEKMQ (reference sequence). Deletions cut 6 bases from V and 0 bases from J, with 9 bases between. This CDR3 reads CASSLGASGNTIYF. The DNA for the CDR3 is TGTGCCAGCAGTCTGGGGGCCTCTGGAAACACCATATATTTT.

The CDR3 region is CASSLVGRQKGEQYF. CDR3 coding DNA: TGTGCCAGCAGCTTAGTGGGGCGGCAAAAGGGCGAGCAGTACTTC. The rearrangement links TRBV7-9 to TRBJ2-7, with D possibly TRBD1 on 5 matching bases. Germline CDR1 is SEHNR and CDR2 is FQNEAQ (reference sequence). The CDR3 loop spans 15 amino acids. V was shortened by 1 base and J by 6 bases, with 16 bases between the two germline ends.

The V and J genes are TRBV19 and TRBJ2-5, with 10 bases fitting TRBD1. Losses at the gene ends were 5 bases for V and 5 bases for J; bases not matched to a gene: 8. Germline lookup yields CDR1 LNHDA and CDR2 SQIVND (reference sequence). The CDR3 has 15 residues. The CDR3 bases are TGTGCCAGTAGTCCCCCGGGACAGGGGACGGAGACCCAGTACTTC. Its protein product is CASSPPGQGTETQYF. Looking up the rest from reference TRBV19 and TRBJ2-5 gives the full variable domain: DGGITQSPKYLFRKEGQNVTLSCEQNLNHDAMYWYRQDPGQGLRLIYYSQIVNDFQKGDIAEGYSVSREKKESFPLTVTSAQKNPTAFYLCASSPPGQGTETQYFGPGTRLLVL.

The rearrangement joins TRBV25-1 to TRBJ2-3; D uncertain. CDR3 length equals 14 residues. The V end was cut by 0 bases, the J end by 0 bases, with 4 bases between. Germline loops: CDR1 MGHDK, CDR2 SYGVNS. CDR3 amino acids: CASSEYTSTDTQYF. CDR3 sequence (DNA): TGTGCCAGCAGTGAATATACTAGCACAGATACGCAGTATTTT.